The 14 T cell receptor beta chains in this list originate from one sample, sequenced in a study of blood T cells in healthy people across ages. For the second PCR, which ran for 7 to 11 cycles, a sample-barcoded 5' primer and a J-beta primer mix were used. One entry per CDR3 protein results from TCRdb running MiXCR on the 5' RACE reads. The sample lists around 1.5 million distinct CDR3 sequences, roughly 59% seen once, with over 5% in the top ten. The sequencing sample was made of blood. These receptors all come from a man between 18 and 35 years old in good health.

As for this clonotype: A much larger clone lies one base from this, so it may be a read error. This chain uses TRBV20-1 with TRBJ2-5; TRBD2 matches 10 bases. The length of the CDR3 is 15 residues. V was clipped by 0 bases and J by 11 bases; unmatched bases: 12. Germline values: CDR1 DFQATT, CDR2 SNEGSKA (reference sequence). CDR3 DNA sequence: TGCAGTGCTAGAGATGGGGTAGCGGGAGGTAATGAGCAGTACTTC. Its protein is CSARDGVAGGNEQYF.

Written as DNA, the CDR3 is TGTGCCAGCAGCGCGGGACTCCATAATTCACCCCTCCACTTT. Encoded protein: CASSAGLHNSPLHF. The chain employs TRBV11-2 and TRBJ1-6, with D possibly being TRBD1 (5 bases). Between the trimmed V and J ends, which lost 5 bases and 5 bases, there was a span of 10 bases. In germline, CDR1 is SGHAT, CDR2 FQNNGV. The CDR3 has 14 amino acids.

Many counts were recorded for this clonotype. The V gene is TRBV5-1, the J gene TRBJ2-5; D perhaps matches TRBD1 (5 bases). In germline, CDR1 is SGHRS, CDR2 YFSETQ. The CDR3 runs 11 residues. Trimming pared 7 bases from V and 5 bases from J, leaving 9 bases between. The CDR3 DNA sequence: TGCGCCAGCGCCAACAGGGAGACCCAGTACTTC. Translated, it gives CASANRETQYF.

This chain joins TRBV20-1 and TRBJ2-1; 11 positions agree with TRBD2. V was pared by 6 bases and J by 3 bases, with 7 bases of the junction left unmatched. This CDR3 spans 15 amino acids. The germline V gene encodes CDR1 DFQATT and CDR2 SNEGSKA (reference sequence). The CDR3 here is CSARFSGRDYNEQFF. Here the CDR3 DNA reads TGCAGTGCCAGATTTAGCGGGAGGGACTACAATGAGCAGTTCTTC.

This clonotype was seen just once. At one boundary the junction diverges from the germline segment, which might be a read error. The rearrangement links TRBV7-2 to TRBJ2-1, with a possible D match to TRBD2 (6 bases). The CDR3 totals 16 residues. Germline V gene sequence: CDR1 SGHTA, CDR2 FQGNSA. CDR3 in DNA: TGTGCCAACAGCTTACGTTCCGGGACTTTTTACAATGAGCAGTTCTTC. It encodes CANSLRSGTFYNEQFF.

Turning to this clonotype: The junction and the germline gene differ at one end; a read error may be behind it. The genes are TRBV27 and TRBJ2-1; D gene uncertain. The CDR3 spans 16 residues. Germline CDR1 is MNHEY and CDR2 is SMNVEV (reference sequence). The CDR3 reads CASSLSGPQVYNEQFF. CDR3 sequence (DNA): TGTGCCAGCAGTCTATCCGGCCCCCAAGTCTACAATGAGCAGTTCTTC.

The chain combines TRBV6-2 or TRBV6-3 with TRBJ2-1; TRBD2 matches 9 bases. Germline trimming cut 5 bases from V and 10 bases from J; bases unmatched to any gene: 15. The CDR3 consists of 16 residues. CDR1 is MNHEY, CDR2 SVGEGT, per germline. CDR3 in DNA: TGTGCCAGCAGTCTCCCCCGGCGGGAGGGCCCCCGGGAGCAGTTCTTC. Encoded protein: CASSLPRREGPREQFF.

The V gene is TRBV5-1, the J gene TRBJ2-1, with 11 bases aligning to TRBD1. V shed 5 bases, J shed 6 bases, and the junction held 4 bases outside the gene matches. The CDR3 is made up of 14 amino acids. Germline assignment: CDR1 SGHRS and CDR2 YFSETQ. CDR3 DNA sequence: TGCGCCAGCAGAACGGACAGGGGGCGCAATGAGCAGTTCTTC. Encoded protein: CASRTDRGRNEQFF.

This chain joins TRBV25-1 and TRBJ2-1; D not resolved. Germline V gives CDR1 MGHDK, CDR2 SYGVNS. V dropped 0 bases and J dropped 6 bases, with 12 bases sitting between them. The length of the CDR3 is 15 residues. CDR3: CASSEYASNSNEQFF. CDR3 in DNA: TGTGCCAGCAGTGAATACGCGTCGAACAGCAATGAGCAGTTCTTC. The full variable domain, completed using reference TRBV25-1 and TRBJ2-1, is EADIYQTPRYLVIGTGKKITLECSQTMGHDKMYWYQQDPGMELHLIHYSYGVNSTEKGDLSSESTVSRIRTEHFPLTLESARPSHTSQYLCASSEYASNSNEQFFGPGTRLTVL.

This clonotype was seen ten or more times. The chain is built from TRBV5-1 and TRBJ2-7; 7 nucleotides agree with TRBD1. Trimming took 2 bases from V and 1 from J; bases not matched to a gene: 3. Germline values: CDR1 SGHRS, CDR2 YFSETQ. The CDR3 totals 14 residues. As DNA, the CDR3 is TGCGCCAGCAGCTTAGCCAGGGGGTCCTACGAGCAGTACTTC. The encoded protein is CASSLARGSYEQYF.

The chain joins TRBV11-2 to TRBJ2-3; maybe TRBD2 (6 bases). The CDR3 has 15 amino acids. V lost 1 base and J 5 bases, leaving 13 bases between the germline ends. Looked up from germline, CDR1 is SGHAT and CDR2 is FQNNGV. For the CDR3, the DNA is TGTGCCAGCAGCTTAGCAGGAGGAGGGAGAGATACGCAGTATTTT. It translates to CASSLAGGGRDTQYF. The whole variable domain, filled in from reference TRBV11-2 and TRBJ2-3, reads EAGVAQSPRYKIIEKRQSVAFWCNPISGHATLYWYQQILGQGPKLLIQFQNNGVVDDSQLPKDRFSAERLKGVDSTLKIQPAKLEDSAVYLCASSLAGGGRDTQYFGPGTRLTVL.

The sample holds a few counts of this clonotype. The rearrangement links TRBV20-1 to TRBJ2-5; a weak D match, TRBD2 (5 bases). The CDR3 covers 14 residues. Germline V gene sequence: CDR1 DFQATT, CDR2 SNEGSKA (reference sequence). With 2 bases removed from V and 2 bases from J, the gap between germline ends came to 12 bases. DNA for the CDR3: TGCAGTGCTAGACCCTCCTTAGCGCAAGAGACCCAGTACTTC. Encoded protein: CSARPSLAQETQYF.

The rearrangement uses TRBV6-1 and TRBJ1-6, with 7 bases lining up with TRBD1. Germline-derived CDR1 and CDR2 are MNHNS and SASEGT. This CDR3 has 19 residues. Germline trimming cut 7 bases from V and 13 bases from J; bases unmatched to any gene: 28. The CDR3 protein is CASKKGPRQGKYGESPLHF. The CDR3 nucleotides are TGTGCCAGCAAGAAGGGGCCTAGACAGGGTAAATACGGCGAATCGCCCCTCCACTTT.

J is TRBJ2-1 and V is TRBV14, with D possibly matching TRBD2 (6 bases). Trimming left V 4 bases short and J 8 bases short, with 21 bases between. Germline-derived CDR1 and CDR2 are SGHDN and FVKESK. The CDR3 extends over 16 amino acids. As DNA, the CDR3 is TGTGCCAGCAGCCGGTGGGAAGACGGGAGAGAGGATGAGCAGTTCTTC. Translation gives CASSRWEDGREDEQFF.